What follows describes a single T cell receptor (beta chain). These data are taken from a study of identical twins. TCRdb re-called the 5' RACE reads with MiXCR, one entry per CDR3 protein. This sample has around 550,000 distinct CDR3 sequences, with nearly 15% found just once. These sequences were also reported in another study, on yellow fever vaccine responses in identical twins. This second report adds: Reportedly, the T cell response mounted by twins to vaccine seemed partly convergent, partly personalized.

The specimen was CD4+ T cells sorted from blood. This clonotype was sampled from a woman under 30 in good health.

In DNA form, the CDR3 reads TGTGCCAGCAGCGCCCTAGCGGGATTCTACAATGAGCAGTTCTTC. Protein sequence: CASSALAGFYNEQFF. The chain uses TRBV14 and TRBJ2-1; 9 nucleotides match TRBD2. Germline CDR1 SGHDN, CDR2 FVKESK. CDR3 length: 15 residues. V dropped 5 bases and J dropped 3; count of bases not matched to a gene: 5.